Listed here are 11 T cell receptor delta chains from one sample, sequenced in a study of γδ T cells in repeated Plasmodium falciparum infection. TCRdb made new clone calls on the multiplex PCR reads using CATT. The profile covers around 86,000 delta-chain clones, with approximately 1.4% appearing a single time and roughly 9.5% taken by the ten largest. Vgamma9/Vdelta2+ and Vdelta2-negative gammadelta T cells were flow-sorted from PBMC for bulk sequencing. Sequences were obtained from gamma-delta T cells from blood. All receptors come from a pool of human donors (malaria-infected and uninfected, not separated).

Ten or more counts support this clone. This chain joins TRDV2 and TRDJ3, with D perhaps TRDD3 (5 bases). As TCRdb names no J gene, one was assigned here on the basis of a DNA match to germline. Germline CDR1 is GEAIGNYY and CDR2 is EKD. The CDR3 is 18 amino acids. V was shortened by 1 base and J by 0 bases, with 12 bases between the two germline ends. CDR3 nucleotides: TGTGCCTGTGACACACTGATACCGCCCTCCTGGGACACCCGACAGATGTTTTTC. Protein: CACDTLIPPSWDTRQMFF.

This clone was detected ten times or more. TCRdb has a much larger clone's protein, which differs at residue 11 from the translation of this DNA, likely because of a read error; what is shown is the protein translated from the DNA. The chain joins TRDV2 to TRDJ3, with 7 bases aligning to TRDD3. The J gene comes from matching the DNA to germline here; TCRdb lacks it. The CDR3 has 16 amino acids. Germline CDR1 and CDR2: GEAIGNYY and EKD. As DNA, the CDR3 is TGTGCCTGTGACTGGGGGAGCTCCTGGGACGCCCGACAGATGTTTTTC. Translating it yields CACDWGSSWDARQMFF.

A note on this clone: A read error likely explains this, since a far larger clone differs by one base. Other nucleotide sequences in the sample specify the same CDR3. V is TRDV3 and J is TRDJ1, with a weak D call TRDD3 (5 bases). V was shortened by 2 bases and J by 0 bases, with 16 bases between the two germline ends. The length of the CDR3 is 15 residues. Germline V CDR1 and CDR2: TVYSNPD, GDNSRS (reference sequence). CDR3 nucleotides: TGTGCCTTTCGCTCCCTGGGTTGGTACACCGATAAACTCATCTTT. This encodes CAFRSLGWYTDKLIF.

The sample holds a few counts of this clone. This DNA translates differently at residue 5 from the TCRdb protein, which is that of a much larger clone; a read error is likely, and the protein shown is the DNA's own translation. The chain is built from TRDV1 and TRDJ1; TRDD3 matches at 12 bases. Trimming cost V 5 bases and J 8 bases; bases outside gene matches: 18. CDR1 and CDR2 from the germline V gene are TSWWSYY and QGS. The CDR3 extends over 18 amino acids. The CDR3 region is CALGKPHYWGIQREKLIF. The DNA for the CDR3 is TGTGCTCTTGGGAAACCTCATTACTGGGGGATACAAAGGGAGAAACTCATCTTT.

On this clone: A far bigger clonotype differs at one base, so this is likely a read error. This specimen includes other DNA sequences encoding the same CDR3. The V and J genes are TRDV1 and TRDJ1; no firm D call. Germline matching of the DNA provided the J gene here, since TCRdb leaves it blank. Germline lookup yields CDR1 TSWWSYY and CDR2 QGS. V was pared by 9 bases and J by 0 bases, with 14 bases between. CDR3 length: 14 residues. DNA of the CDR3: TGTGCTCTCCAGTGGATTCAGTACACCGATAAACTCATCTTT. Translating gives CALQWIQYTDKLIF.

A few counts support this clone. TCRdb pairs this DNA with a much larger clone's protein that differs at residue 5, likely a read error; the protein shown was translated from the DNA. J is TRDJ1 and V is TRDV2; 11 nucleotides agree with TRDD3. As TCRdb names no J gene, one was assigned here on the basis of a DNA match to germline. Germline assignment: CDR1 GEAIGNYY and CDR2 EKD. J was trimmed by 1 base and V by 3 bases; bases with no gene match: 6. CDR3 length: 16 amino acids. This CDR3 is CACDALGDTSTDKLIF. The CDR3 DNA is TGTGCCTGTGACGCCCTGGGGGATACTTCCACCGATAAACTCATCTTT.

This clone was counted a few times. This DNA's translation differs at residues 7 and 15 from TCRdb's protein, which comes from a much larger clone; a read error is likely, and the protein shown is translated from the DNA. Here the CDR3 DNA reads TGTGCTCTTGGGGGCCCGCCCCACGTCGGAGTAAACTGGGGATGCGCGGGGTACACCGATAAACTCATCTTT. It codes for CALGGPPHVGVNWGCAGYTDKLIF. The V gene is TRDV1, the J gene TRDJ1, with 7 nucleotides matching TRDD3. Germline V gene sequence: CDR1 TSWWSYY, CDR2 QGS. This CDR3 region has 24 residues. V lost 4 bases to trimming and J lost 0 bases; unmatched junction nucleotides: 32.

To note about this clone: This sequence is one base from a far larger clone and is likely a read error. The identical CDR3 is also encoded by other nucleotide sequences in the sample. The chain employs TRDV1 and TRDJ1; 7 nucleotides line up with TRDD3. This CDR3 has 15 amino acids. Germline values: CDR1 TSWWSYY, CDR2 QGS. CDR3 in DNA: TGTGCTCTTGAGGAAGACGGGGATAAGGCCGATAAACTCATCTTT. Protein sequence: CALEEDGDKADKLIF.

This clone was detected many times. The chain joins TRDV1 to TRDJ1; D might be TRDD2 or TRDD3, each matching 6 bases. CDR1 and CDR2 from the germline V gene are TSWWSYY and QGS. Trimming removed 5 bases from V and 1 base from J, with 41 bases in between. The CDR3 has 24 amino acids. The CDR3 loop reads CALGRPADFLVSGWGLLSTDKLIF. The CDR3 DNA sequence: TGTGCTCTTGGGAGGCCGGCCGACTTCCTTGTAAGCGGCTGGGGCCTCCTCAGCACCGATAAACTCATCTTT.

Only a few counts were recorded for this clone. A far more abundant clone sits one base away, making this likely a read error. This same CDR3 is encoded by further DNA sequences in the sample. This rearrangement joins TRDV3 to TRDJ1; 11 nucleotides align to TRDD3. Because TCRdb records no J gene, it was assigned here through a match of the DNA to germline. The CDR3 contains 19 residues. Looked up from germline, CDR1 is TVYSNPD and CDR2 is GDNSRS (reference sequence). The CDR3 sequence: CAFRLPWGIRLWYTDKLIF. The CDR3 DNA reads TGTGCTTTTCGCCTTCCTTGGGGGATACGCCTCTGGTACACCGATAAACTCATCTTT.

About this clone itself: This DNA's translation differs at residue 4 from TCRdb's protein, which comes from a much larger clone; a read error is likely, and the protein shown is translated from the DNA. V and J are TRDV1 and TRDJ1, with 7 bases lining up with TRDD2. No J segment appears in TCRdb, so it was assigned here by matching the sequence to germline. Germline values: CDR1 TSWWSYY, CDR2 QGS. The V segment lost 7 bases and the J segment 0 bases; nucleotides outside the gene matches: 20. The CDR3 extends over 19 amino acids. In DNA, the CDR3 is TGTGCTCTTGAGGAGACCCCCGCCTTCCTCCTCGAGTACACCGATAAACTCATCTTT. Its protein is CALEETPAFLLEYTDKLIF.